The 2 T cell receptor beta chains below all came from one sample that was sequenced in a study of T cells after yellow fever vaccination (dated by TCRdb to between 2018 and 2020). Libraries were made using 5' RACE. The listed sequencing device is Illumina HiSeq 2500. Using fastp at Q25 and MiXCR, TCRdb reprocessed the public reads and kept productive beta chains. Rows matching on CDR3 protein sequence are summarized as one entry with the most common DNA and genes. The sample table lists 300,000 to 350,000 distinct CDR3 sequences, roughly 8.6% of them with a count of one. The ten largest make up roughly a sixth of the sample. The treatment or condition label here, explained by the study, means: live attenuated yellow fever vaccine strain. The specimen was PBMCs, collected around 45 days after the first yellow fever vaccination. The origin of the receptors is a man aged 18-30 years who received the YFV17D yellow fever vaccine.

This clonotype showed up just a few times. V usage is TRBV29-1 and J usage is TRBJ2-1; D may be TRBD1 (7 bases). From germline, CDR1 is SQVTM and CDR2 ANQGSEA. This CDR3 spans 15 amino acids. Trimming left V 2 bases short and J 9 bases short, with 20 bases between. The CDR3 DNA follows: TGCAGCGTTGAAACATCGGCCAGGGGGGCCCTTGAGCAGTTCTTC. This gives the protein CSVETSARGALEQFF.

There are a few counts of this clonotype. The rearrangement links TRBV7-2 to TRBJ2-2; D may be TRBD1 (6 bases). The V gene lost 1 base and the J gene lost 0 bases, with 9 bases spanning the gap. This CDR3 region has 16 residues. The germline CDR1 and CDR2 sequences are SGHTA and FQGNSA. The CDR3 DNA reads as TGTGCCAGCAGCTTAGTTTCAGGGGCGAACACCGGGGAGCTGTTTTTT. This sequence encodes CASSLVSGANTGELFF.